One sample yielded the 4 T cell receptor beta chains listed below, sequenced in a study of blood T cell repertoires in COVID-19. Sequencing was performed with immunoSEQ multiplex PCR; in TCRdb, only in-frame clones are kept and a portion is missing. Of approximately 93,000 clones listed, 88% are singletons. Sequenced material: peripheral blood. These receptors came from a man aged 55 to 70 with acute or convalescent COVID-19.

This chain links TRBV19 with TRBJ1-3; a weak D match, TRBD1 (5 bases). Germline V gene lookup returns CDR1 LNHDA and CDR2 SQIVND (reference sequence). The CDR3 totals 14 residues. Deletions cut 4 bases from V and 8 bases from J, with 15 bases between. The DNA for the CDR3 is TGTGCCAGTAGTACCCCCAGTAAGGGGTACACCATATATTTT. Encoded protein: CASSTPSKGYTIYF.

This rearrangement joins TRBV10-1 to TRBJ1-2, with 7 positions matching TRBD1. The ends lost 5 bases at V and 5 bases at J; junction bases unmatched: 5. The CDR3 is 13 amino acids. Germline V gene sequence: CDR1 WNHNN, CDR2 SYGVQD (reference sequence). DNA for the CDR3: TGCGCCAGCAGTCAGGGGGTCGATTATGGCTACACCTTC. Protein product: CASSQGVDYGYTF.

This clone occurred once. The genes are TRBV4-1 and TRBJ1-2; perhaps TRBD1 as D (5 bases). V lost 2 bases and J 5 bases, leaving 6 bases between the germline ends. Germline CDR1 is MGHRA and CDR2 is YSYEKL. The length of the CDR3 is 12 residues. CDR3 in DNA: TGCGCCAGCAGCCAAAGACAGTATGGCTACACCTTC. Translating it yields CASSQRQYGYTF.

The V gene is TRBV19, the J gene TRBJ1-4; tentative D call: TRBD1 (6 bases). The CDR3 runs to 13 residues. V shed 7 bases and J shed 7 bases, with 13 bases lying between them. CDR1 and CDR2 (germline): LNHDA, SQIVND (reference sequence). Here the CDR3 DNA reads TGTGCCAGTACCATGGGACATGGTGAAAAACTGTTTTTT. Translation gives CASTMGHGEKLFF.